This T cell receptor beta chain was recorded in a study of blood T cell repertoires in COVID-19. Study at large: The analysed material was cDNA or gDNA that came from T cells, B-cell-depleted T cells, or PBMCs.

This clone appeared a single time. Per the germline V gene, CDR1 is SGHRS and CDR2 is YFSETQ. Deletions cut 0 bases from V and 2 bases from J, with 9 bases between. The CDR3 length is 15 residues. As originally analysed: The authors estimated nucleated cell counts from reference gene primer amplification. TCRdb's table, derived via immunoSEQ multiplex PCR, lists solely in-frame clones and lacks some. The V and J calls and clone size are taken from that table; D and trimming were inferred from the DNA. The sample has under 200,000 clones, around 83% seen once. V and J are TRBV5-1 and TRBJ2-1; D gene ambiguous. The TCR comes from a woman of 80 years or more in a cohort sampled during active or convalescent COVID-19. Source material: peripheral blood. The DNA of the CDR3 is TGCGCCAGCAGCTTGGCCGCCTACCCCTACAATGAGCAGTTCTTC. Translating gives CASSLAAYPYNEQFF. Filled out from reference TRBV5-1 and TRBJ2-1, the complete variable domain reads KAGVTQTPRYLIKTRGQQVTLSCSPISGHRSVSWYQQTPGQGLQFLFEYFSETQRNKGNFPGRFSGRQFSNSRSEMNVSTLELGDSALYLCASSLAAYPYNEQFFGPGTRLTVL.